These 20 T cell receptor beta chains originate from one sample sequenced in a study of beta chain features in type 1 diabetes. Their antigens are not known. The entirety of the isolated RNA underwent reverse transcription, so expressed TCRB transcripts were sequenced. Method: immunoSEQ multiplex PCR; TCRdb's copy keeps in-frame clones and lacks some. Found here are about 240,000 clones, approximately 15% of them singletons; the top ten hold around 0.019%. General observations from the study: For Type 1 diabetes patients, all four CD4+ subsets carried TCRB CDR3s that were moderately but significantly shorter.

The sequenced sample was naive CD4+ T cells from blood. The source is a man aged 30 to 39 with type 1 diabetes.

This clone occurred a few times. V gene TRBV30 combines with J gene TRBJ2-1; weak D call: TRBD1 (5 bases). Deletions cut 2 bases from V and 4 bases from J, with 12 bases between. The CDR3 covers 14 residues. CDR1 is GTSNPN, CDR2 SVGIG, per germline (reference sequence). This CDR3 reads CAWSPQGVYNEQFF. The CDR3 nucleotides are TGTGCCTGGAGTCCCCAGGGTGTATACAATGAGCAGTTCTTC.

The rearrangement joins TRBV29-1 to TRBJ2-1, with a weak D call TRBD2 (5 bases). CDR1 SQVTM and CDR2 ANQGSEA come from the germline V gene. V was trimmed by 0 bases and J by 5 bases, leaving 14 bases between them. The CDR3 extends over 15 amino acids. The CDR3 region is CSVEDGMRADNEQFF. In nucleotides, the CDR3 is TGCAGCGTTGAAGATGGCATGAGGGCTGACAATGAGCAGTTCTTC.

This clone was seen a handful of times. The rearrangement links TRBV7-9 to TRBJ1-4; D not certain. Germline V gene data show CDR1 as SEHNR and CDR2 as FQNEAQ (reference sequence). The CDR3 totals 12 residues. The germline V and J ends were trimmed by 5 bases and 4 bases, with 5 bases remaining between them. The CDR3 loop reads CASSPSNEKLFF. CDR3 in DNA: TGTGCCAGCAGCCCCAGTAATGAAAAACTGTTTTTT. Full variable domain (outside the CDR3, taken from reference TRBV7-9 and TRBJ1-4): DTGVSQNPRHKITKRGQNVTFRCDPISEHNRLYWYRQTLGQGPEFLTYFQNEAQLEKSRLLSDRFSAERPKGSFSTLEIQRTEQGDSAMYLCASSPSNEKLFFGSGTQLSVL.

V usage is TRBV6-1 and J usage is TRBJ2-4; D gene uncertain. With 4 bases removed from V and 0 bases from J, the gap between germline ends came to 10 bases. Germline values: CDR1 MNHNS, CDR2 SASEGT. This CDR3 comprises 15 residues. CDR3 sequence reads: CASSAAELAKNIQYF. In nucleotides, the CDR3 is TGTGCCAGCAGTGCGGCGGAGTTAGCCAAAAACATTCAGTACTTC.

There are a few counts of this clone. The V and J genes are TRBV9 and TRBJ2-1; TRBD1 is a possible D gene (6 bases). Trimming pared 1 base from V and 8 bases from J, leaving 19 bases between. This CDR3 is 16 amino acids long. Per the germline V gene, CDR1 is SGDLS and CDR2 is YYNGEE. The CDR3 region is CASSVREGGTWDEQFF. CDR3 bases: TGTGCCAGCAGCGTAAGGGAAGGGGGTACTTGGGATGAGCAGTTCTTC.

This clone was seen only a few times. CDR3 sequence reads: CASSLAWGIGNTEAFF. DNA of the CDR3: TGTGCCAGCAGCTTAGCGTGGGGCATTGGGAACACTGAAGCTTTCTTT. The chain joins TRBV7-8 to TRBJ1-1; D might be TRBD1 (5 bases). The length of the CDR3 is 16 residues. Trimming left V 0 bases short and J 1 base short, with 12 bases between. CDR1 and CDR2 from the germline V gene are SGHVS and FQNEAQ.

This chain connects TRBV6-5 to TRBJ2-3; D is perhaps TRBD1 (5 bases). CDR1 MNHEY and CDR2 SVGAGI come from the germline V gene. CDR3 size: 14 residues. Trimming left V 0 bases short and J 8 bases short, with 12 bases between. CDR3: CASSYSDRSLTQYF. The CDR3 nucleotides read TGTGCCAGCAGTTACTCCGACAGATCCCTTACGCAGTATTTT.

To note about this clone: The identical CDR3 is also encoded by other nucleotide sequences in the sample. The CDR3 DNA reads TGTGCCAGCAGCTTAGGGCAGGGGGCCTACGAGCAGTACTTC. Protein sequence: CASSLGQGAYEQYF. The chain is built from TRBV7-2 and TRBJ2-7, with 7 bases matching TRBD1. CDR3 length equals 14 residues. Germline CDR1 and CDR2: SGHTA and FQGNSA. The ends lost 1 base at V and 2 bases at J; junction bases unmatched: 2.

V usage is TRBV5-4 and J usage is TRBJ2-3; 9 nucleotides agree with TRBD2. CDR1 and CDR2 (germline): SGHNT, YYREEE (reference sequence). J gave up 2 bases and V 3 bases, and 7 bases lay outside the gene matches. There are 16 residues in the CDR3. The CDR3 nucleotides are TGTGCCAGCAGCTCCGTGGGACTAGCCGACACAGATACGCAGTATTTT. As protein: CASSSVGLADTDTQYF.

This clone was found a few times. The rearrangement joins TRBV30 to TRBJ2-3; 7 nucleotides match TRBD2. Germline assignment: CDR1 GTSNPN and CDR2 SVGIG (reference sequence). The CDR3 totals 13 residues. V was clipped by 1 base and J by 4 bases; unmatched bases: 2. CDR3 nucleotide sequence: TGTGCCTGGAGTGGGGGGGGTCCAGATACGCAGTATTTT. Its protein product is CAWSGGGPDTQYF. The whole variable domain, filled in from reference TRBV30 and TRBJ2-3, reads SQTIHQWPATLVQPVGSPLSLECTVEGTSNPNLYWYRQAAGRGLQLLFYSVGIGQISSEVPQNLSASRPQDRQFILSSKKLLLSDSGFYLCAWSGGGPDTQYFGPGTRLTVL.

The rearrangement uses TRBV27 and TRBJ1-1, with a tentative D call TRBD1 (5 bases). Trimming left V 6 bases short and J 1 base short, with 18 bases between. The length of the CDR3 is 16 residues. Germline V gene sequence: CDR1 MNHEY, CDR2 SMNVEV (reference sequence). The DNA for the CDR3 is TGTGCCAGCAGCCATTACGGGACTCCAGGGAACACTGAAGCTTTCTTT. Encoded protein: CASSHYGTPGNTEAFF.

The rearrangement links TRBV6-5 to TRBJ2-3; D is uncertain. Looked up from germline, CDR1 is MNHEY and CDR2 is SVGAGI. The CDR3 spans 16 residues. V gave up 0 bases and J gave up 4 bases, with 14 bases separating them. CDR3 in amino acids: CASSYSWQVYSDTQYF. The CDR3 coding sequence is TGTGCCAGCAGTTACTCGTGGCAGGTGTATTCAGATACGCAGTATTTT.

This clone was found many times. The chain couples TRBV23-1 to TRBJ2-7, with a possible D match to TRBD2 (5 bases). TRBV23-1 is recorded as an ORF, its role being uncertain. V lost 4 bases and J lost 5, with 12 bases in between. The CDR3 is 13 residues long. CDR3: CASSRRAGDEQYF. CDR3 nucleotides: TGCGCCAGCAGTCGCCGAGCCGGGGACGAGCAGTACTTC.

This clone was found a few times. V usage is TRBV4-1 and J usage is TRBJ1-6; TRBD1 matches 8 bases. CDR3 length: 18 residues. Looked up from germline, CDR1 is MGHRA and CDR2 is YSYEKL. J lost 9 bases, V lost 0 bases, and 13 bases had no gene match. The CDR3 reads CASSQENVGTGGGSPLHF. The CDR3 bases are TGCGCCAGCAGCCAAGAAAATGTGGGGACAGGAGGGGGTTCACCCCTCCACTTT.

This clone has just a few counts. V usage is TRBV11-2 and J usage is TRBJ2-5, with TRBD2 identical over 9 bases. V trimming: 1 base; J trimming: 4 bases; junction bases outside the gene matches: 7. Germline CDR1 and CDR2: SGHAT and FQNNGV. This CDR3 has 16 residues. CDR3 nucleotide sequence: TGTGCCAGCAGCTTAGCGGGTAGCGGGGGAAGAGAGACCCAGTACTTC. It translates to CASSLAGSGGRETQYF.

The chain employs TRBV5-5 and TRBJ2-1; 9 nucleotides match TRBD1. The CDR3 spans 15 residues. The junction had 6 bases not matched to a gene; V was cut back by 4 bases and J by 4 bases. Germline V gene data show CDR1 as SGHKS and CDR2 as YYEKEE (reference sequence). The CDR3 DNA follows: TGTGCCAGCAGCCGGGGGACAGGGATGTACAATGAGCAGTTCTTC. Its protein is CASSRGTGMYNEQFF. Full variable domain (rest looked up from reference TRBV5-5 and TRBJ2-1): DAGVTQSPTHLIKTRGQQVTLRCSPISGHKSVSWYQQVLGQGPQFIFQYYEKEERGRGNFPDRFSARQFPNYSSELNVNALLLGDSALYLCASSRGTGMYNEQFFGPGTRLTVL.

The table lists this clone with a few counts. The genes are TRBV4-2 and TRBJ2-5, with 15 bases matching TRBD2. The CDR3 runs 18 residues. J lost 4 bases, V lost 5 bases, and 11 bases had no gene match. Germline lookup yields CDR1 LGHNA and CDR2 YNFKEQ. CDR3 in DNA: TGTGCCAGCAGCTACGGACTAGCGGGGGGGCAAGGGAGAGAGACCCAGTACTTC. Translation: CASSYGLAGGQGRETQYF.

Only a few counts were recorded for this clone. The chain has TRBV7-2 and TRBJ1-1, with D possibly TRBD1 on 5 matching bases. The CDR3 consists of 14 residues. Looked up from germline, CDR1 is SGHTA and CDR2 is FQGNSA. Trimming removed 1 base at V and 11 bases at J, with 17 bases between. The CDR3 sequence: CASSLDFGGTMAFF. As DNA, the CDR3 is TGTGCCAGCAGCTTAGATTTTGGGGGGACCATGGCTTTCTTT.

The CDR3 region is CASSPGGQKGEQYF. CDR3 nucleotide sequence: TGTGCCAGCAGTCCAGGGGGTCAGAAGGGCGAGCAGTACTTC. J is TRBJ2-7 and V is TRBV6-6; the match to TRBD1 covers 7 bases. Germline V gene lookup returns CDR1 MNHNY and CDR2 SVGAGI (reference sequence). The trim removed 5 bases at V and 6 bases at J, leaving 10 bases unmatched. This CDR3 is built from 14 residues.

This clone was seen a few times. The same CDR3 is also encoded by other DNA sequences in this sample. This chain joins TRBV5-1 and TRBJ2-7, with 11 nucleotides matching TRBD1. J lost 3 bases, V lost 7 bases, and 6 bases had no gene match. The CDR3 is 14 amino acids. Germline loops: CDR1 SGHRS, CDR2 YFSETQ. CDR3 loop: CASAPGQGVYEQYF. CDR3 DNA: TGCGCCAGCGCCCCGGGACAGGGGGTCTACGAGCAGTACTTC.